A selection of T cell receptor beta chains follows, all from one sample in a study of siplizumab effects on memory and regulatory T cells. The assay was immunoSEQ multiplex PCR, and TCRdb's table has in-frame clones only and misses some. The data contain approximately 82,000 clones, roughly 87% of them singletons. The sample taken for sequencing was Tregs sorted from blood. These receptors were obtained from a human donor in good health. Each CDR3 is given with its conserved first and last residue. The D gene is left open where the match is weak. Part of the rows lack a size; the others show once, few, many or a class for expanded clones.

size: .
J: TRBJ1-5
V: TRBV11-3
D: TRBD1
CDR3: CASLSHRGLRPQHF
DNA: TGTGCCAGCCTGTCCCACAGGGGGCTTCGTCCCCAGCATTTT

size: .
J: TRBJ1-6
V: TRBV7-3
D: TRBD1
CDR3: CASSLSAQGVTYNSPLHF
DNA: TGTGCCAGCAGCTTATCGGCACAGGGGGTCACCTATAATTCACCCCTCCACTTT

size: .
J: TRBJ2-7
V: TRBV7-3
D: .
CDR3: CASSLYLATISYEQYF
DNA: TGTGCCAGCAGCTTGTACTTGGCTACTATCTCCTACGAGCAGTACTTC

size: .
J: TRBJ2-3
V: TRBV5-4
D: TRBD2
CDR3: CASSLDPSGTSDTQYF
DNA: TGTGCCAGCAGCTTGGATCCTAGCGGGACGTCAGATACGCAGTATTTT

size: .
J: TRBJ2-3
V: TRBV28
D: TRBD2
CDR3: CASSIQASGGDSTDTQYF
DNA: TGTGCCAGCAGTATACAGGCTAGCGGGGGGGACAGCACAGATACGCAGTATTTT

size: .
J: TRBJ2-3
V: TRBV5-1
D: TRBD2
CDR3: CASRLTSGEKWGTDTQYF
DNA: TGCGCCAGCAGGTTGACTAGCGGGGAGAAGTGGGGCACAGATACGCAGTATTTT

size: few
J: TRBJ1-5
V: TRBV7-9
D: .
CDR3: CASSLGQVEGQPQHF
DNA: TGTGCCAGCAGTCTAGGGCAGGTTGAAGGTCAGCCCCAGCATTTT

size: .
J: TRBJ1-2
V: TRBV10-3
D: .
CDR3: CAISEIGSSSSYGYTF
DNA: TGTGCCATCAGTGAAATAGGGTCCTCCTCCTCCTATGGCTACACCTTC

size: .
J: TRBJ1-2
V: TRBV2
D: TRBD1
CDR3: CASRAGGFGGYTF
DNA: TGTGCCAGCAGGGCAGGGGGCTTTGGTGGCTACACCTTC

size: .
J: TRBJ2-1
V: TRBV5-6
D: TRBD1
CDR3: CASSMDRVNEQFF
DNA: TGTGCCAGCAGCATGGACAGGGTCAATGAGCAGTTCTTC

size: .
J: TRBJ1-1
V: TRBV6-6
D: .
CDR3: CASSYDIRNTEAFF
DNA: TGTGCCAGCAGTTACGACATAAGGAACACTGAAGCTTTCTTT

size: .
J: TRBJ2-2
V: TRBV30
D: .
CDR3: CAWTPARTGELFF
DNA: TGTGCCTGGACCCCCGCGAGGACCGGGGAGCTGTTTTTT

size: .
J: TRBJ2-1
V: TRBV6-6
D: .
CDR3: CASSYSRDEQFF
DNA: TGTGCCAGCAGTTACTCCCGTGATGAGCAGTTCTTC

size: .
J: TRBJ1-6
V: TRBV6-6
D: .
CDR3: CASRIGRDVNSPLHF
DNA: TGTGCCAGCCGTATCGGGCGCGATGTGAATTCACCCCTCCACTTT

size: once
J: TRBJ2-7
V: TRBV6-5
D: TRBD1
CDR3: CASSYTDRGRQYF
DNA: TGTGCCAGCAGTTATACGGACAGGGGAAGGCAGTACTTC

size: few
J: TRBJ1-6
V: TRBV10-1
D: .
CDR3: CAIDPRESYNSPLHF
DNA: TGCGCCATCGATCCCAGGGAATCCTATAATTCACCCCTCCACTTT

size: .
J: TRBJ1-2
V: TRBV7-2
D: TRBD1
CDR3: CASLTGAVYGYTF
DNA: TGTGCCAGCCTAACAGGGGCCGTCTATGGCTACACCTTC

size: .
J: TRBJ1-4
V: TRBV15
D: TRBD1
CDR3: CATSRDWATGYYEKLFF
DNA: TGTGCCACCAGCAGAGATTGGGCGACAGGGTATTATGAAAAACTGTTTTTT

size: .
J: TRBJ1-4
V: TRBV14
D: TRBD1
CDR3: CASSQPGTGGKLFF
DNA: TGTGCCAGCAGCCAGCCTGGGACAGGGGGAAAACTGTTTTTT

size: .
J: TRBJ1-5
V: TRBV4-1
D: .
CDR3: CASSQDEGFRQPQHF
DNA: TGCGCCAGCAGCCAAGATGAAGGTTTTCGGCAGCCCCAGCATTTT

size: .
J: TRBJ2-7
V: TRBV2
D: .
CDR3: CASSFYEQYF
DNA: TGTGCCAGCAGTTTCTACGAGCAGTACTTC

size: .
J: TRBJ2-3
V: TRBV7-8
D: .
CDR3: CASGRGVGTDTQYF
DNA: TGTGCCAGCGGGCGGGGAGTGGGCACAGATACGCAGTATTTT

size: .
J: TRBJ1-3
V: TRBV7-2
D: .
CDR3: CASSAPGRGTGNTIYF
DNA: TGTGCCAGCAGCGCTCCAGGGCGGGGGACGGGAAACACCATATATTTT

size: .
J: TRBJ1-6
V: TRBV30
D: .
CDR3: CAWRSIGSPLHF
DNA: TGTGCCTGGAGATCGATTGGTTCACCCCTCCACTTT

size: .
J: TRBJ2-7
V: TRBV18
D: TRBD1
CDR3: CASSSWTGSSYEQYF
DNA: TGTGCCAGCTCATCGTGGACAGGGAGCTCCTACGAGCAGTACTTC

size: .
J: TRBJ1-2
V: TRBV6-5
D: .
CDR3: CASSPMTSYYGYTF
DNA: TGTGCCAGCAGCCCCATGACCAGCTACTATGGCTACACCTTC